This T cell receptor (beta chain) stems from a study of human T cells and chemical hapten exposure listed by TCRdb under 2021. With regard to the full study: For sensitization, 2% DPC in acetone was applied to a roughly 2 cm by roughly 2 cm area of upper inner arm skin. Throughout the study period of roughly 24 weeks, patients also received therapeutic DPC doses to the scalp every week. Patch testing was done on the upper back using Finn chambers containing 0.01% DPC, and results were scored after 6 days according to International Contact Dermatitis Research Group standards. Most of the patients in the cohort were female, and the cohort covered alopecia areata with under or over 50% scalp involvement, alopecia totalis and alopecia universalis. Libraries were combined into a pool for sequencing, and differences in TCR yield between samples came mainly from small differences in library volumes within the pool. The study tracked peripheral blood TCR repertoire changes in vivo during primary and secondary sensitization to the hapten diphenylcyclopropenone (DPC) in alopecia patients. Blood was sampled from patients pre-sensitization (week 0) and at 2, 6 and about 24 weeks after DPC sensitization. For TCR sequencing, blood came from about 28 alopecia patients at anywhere from one to four time points (pre-sensitization, 2, 6 and 24 weeks).

A word on this clonotype: Its antigen is not yet known. No clone much larger than this one lies a single base away; base qualities are absent.

Reading the label with the study, this specimen's time point is: pre-sensitization, week 0. The label giving this sample's treatment or condition can be read as: therapeutic diphenylcyclopropenone sensitization with weekly scalp DPC. At each patch-test visit, blood was drawn before the patch test was applied. Eligible patients were aged 18 to 70, diagnosed with alopecia, deemed suitable for DPC therapy, and excluded if pregnant. Total RNA was isolated from unfractionated whole blood collected in Tempus Blood RNA tubes. Library generation was performed with RACE. Data came from a NextSeq 500. During library preparation, unique molecular identifiers were attached to individual cDNA molecules so that TCRs could be counted quantitatively and reproducibly. From each blood RNA sample, both TCR alpha and TCR beta chains were sequenced. Concerning the study's data processing: Samples had a median of roughly 100,000 TCRs, with a range from about 23,224 to 750,000. The Decombinator software suite was used to annotate V, J and CDR3 in the TCR reads. For PS versus PT1 abundance plots, all samples were subsampled to the same number of TCRs (28,000). Expanded TCRs were defined as absent before sensitization and observed at least eight times at the 2-week time point. TCRdb reran the public reads through fastp at Q25 and MiXCR, keeping productive beta chains. Identical CDR3 proteins give one entry, which carries the most common genes and DNA. TCRdb's processing, not the authors' own work, is the source of the V and J calls. Counted in this sample were 380,000 or so distinct CDR3 sequences; approximately 5% of them appeared once. Around 8% of the sample is in the top ten clones.

From the cysteine through the phenylalanine, the CDR3 covers 12 amino acids. The kept DNA is CDR3 alone, 36 bases in frame from the first base. V is cut by 10 bases and J by 5 bases, and the space between the germline ends is 11 bases. Based on the germline V gene, the CDR1 and CDR2 sequences are MNHEY and SVGEGT. General findings and caveats noted by the study authors: Significantly more large CDR3 similarity clusters were formed by expanded TCRs than by pre-sensitization or healthy control sets, consistent with antigen-driven responses. Repeated subsampling changed both the strength of the expansion versus patch-test correlation and the threshold at which the correlation became significant. A positive correlation was found between the number of PT1 expanded TCRs and patch test score, with significance reached at thresholds 8, 16 and 32 but not 4. DPC sensitization did not change the number of TCRs with a frequency above 1 in 1000, and there was no evidence of changes in global repertoire structure. Alopecia, a presumed autoimmune disease, was present in all patients, so the immune response of the patients might differ from that of healthy individuals.

The source was whole blood, collected in connection with sensitization to the hapten diphenylcyclopropenone (DPC). This TCR came from a woman aged 18-29 years with alopecia areata. Some clones in this sample may be carry-over from other donors' samples. This chain joins TRBV6-2 or TRBV6-3 to TRBJ2-2, and possibly TRBD2, on 6 matching bases. At the DNA level, the sequence is TGTGCCACCGCGGGGCCGACCGGGGAGCTGTTTTTT. This encodes CATAGPTGELFF.